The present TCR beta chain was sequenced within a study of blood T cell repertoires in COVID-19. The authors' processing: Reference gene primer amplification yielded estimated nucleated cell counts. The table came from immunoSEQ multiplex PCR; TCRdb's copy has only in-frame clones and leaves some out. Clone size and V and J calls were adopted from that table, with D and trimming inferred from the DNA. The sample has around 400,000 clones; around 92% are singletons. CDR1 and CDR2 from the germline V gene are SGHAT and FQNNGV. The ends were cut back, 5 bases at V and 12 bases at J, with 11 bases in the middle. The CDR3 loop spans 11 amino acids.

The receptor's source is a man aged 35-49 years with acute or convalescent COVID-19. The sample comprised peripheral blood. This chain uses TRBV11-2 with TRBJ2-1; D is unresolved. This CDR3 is CASSLGGRQFF. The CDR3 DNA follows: TGTGCCAGCAGCCTCGGTGGGCGGCAGTTCTTC.